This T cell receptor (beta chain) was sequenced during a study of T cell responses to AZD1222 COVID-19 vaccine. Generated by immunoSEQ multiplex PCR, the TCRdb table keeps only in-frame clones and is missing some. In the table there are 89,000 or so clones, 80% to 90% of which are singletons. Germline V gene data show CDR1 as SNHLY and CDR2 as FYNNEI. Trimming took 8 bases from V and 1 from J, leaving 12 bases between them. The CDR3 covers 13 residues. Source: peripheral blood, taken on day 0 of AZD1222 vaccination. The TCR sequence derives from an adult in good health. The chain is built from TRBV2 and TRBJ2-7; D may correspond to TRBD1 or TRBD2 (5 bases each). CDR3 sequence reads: CASRRDGSYEQYF. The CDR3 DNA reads TGTGCCAGCCGCCGGGACGGGTCCTACGAGCAGTACTTC.